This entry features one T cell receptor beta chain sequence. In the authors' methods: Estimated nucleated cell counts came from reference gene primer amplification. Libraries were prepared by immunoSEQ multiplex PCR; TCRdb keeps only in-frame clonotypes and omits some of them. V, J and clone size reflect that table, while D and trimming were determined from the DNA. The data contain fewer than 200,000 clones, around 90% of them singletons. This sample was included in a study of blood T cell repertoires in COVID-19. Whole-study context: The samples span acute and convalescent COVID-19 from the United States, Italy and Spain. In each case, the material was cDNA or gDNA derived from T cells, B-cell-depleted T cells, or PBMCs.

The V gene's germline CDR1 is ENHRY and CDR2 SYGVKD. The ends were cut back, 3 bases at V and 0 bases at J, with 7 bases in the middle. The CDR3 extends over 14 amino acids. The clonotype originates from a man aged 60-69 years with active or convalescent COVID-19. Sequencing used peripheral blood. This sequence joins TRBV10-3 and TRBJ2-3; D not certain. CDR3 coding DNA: TGTGCCATCAGTGACACAACGAGCACAGATACGCAGTATTTT. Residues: CAISDTTSTDTQYF.